The rows below give T cell receptor beta chains drawn from one sample of a study of beta chain features in type 1 diabetes. Sequencing used immunoSEQ multiplex PCR; TCRdb keeps in-frame clones, though not all of them. The data hold over 700,000 clones, with 15% to 20% observed a single time. Material: naive CD4+ T cells from blood. The receptors were sampled from a woman aged 18-29 years in good health. Each CDR3 is given with its conserved first and last residue. A D gene is named only where the DNA matches it firmly. Clone size, where shown, is once, few, many, or a class for clones that have expanded.

D | J | size | V | CDR3 | DNA
TRBD1 | TRBJ2-5 | few | TRBV11-2 | CASSWGQGIRKTQYF | TGTGCCAGCAGCTGGGGACAGGGGATTAGGAAGACCCAGTACTTC
NA | TRBJ2-1 | few | TRBV10-3 | CAISALPWVEQFF | TGTGCCATCAGTGCGCTACCTTGGGTTGAGCAGTTCTTC
NA | TRBJ2-2 | NA | TRBV15 | CATSREGAWGSGELFF | TGTGCCACCAGCAGAGAGGGGGCCTGGGGATCCGGGGAGCTGTTTTTT
TRBD2 | TRBJ2-1 | NA | TRBV7-9 | CASSLGVGLVNEQFF | TGTGCCAGCAGCTTAGGGGTCGGACTAGTTAATGAGCAGTTCTTC
NA | TRBJ2-7 | NA | TRBV19 | CASSIGGHFYEQYF | TGTGCCAGTAGTATAGGGGGACACTTCTACGAGCAGTACTTC
NA | TRBJ1-2 | NA | TRBV15 | CATSRDVEAGEGYTF | TGTGCCACCAGCAGAGATGTCGAGGCAGGGGAAGGCTACACCTTC
TRBD2 | TRBJ2-7 | few | TRBV18 | CASSPLAGVVDEQYF | TGTGCCAGCTCACCTCTAGCGGGAGTAGTTGACGAGCAGTACTTC
TRBD1 | TRBJ2-7 | NA | TRBV15 | CATSRGATGVYEQYF | TGTGCCACCAGCAGAGGAGCGACAGGGGTCTACGAGCAGTACTTC
TRBD2 | TRBJ2-5 | few | TRBV10-3 | CAISDGTSRPETQYF | TGTGCCATCAGTGATGGGACTAGCAGGCCAGAGACCCAGTACTTC
NA | TRBJ2-2 | NA | TRBV6-5 | CASTPDRTNTGELFF | TGTGCCAGCACCCCGGACAGAACGAACACCGGGGAGCTGTTTTTT
NA | TRBJ1-6 | NA | TRBV5-8 | CASSTDYNSPLHF | TGTGCCAGCAGTACGGACTATAATTCACCCCTCCACTTT
NA | TRBJ2-4 | few | TRBV7-9 | CASSLAQEDIQYF | TGTGCCAGCAGCTTAGCGCAGGAAGACATTCAGTACTTC
NA | TRBJ2-7 | few | TRBV29-1 | CSSRDHDYEQYF | TGCAGCTCCCGGGACCATGACTACGAGCAGTACTTC
NA | TRBJ2-2 | few | TRBV4-2 | CASSHPDTGELFF | TGTGCCAGCAGCCACCCCGACACCGGGGAGCTGTTTTTT
NA | TRBJ2-1 | NA | TRBV7-2 | CASSLGLDEQFF | TGTGCCAGCAGCTTAGGTCTGGATGAGCAGTTCTTC
NA | TRBJ2-7 | NA | TRBV19 | CASTSGRTEQYF | TGTGCCAGTACTTCAGGGCGGACCGAGCAGTACTTC